Sequencing of this T cell receptor beta chain was carried out in a study of T-cell reconstitution after alpha-beta-depleted transplantation in children. This clonotype was detected only a few times. The TCRbeta library incorporated unique molecular identifiers. Via MiXCR, TCRdb re-called the PCR reads, giving one row per CDR3 protein. The table includes 420,000 or so distinct CDR3 sequences, roughly 11% detected once. CDR1 is SGHNT and CDR2 is YYREEE in the germline V gene (reference sequence). Deletions cut 4 bases from V and 2 bases from J, with 13 bases between. The CDR3 is made up of 14 amino acids.

The chain couples TRBV5-4 to TRBJ2-7; D is possibly TRBD1 (6 bases). The TCR comes from a human donor who donated a stem cell graft to a child with acute myeloid leukemia. The specimen was PBMCs from the stem cell graft donor, collected from the stem cell graft. CDR3 residues: CASSPDRTAYEQYF. CDR3 sequence (DNA): TGTGCCAGCAGCCCAGACAGGACTGCCTACGAGCAGTACTTC. The whole variable domain, filled in from reference TRBV5-4 and TRBJ2-7, reads ETGVTQSPTHLIKTRGQQVTLRCSSQSGHNTVSWYQQALGQGPQFIFQYYREEENGRGNFPPRFSGLQFPNYSSELNVNALELDDSALYLCASSPDRTAYEQYFGPGTRLTVT.